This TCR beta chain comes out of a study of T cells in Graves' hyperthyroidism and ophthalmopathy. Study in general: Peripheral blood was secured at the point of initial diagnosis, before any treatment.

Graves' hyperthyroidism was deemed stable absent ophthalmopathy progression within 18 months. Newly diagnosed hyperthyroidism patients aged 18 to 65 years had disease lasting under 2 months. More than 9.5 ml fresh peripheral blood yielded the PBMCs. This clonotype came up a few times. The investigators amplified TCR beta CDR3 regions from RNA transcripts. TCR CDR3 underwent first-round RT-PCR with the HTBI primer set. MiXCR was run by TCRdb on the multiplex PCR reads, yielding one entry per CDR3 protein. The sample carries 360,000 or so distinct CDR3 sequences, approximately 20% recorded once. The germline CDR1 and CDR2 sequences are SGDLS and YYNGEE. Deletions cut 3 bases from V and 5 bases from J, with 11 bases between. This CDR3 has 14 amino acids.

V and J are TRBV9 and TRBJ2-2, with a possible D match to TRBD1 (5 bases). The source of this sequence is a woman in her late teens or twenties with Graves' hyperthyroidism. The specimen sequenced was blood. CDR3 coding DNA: TGTGCCAGCAGCGCTAGACAGATGACCGGGGAGCTGTTTTTT. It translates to CASSARQMTGELFF.